The source of this T cell receptor (beta chain) is a study of blood T cell repertoires in COVID-19. Across the study: Material from acute and convalescent COVID-19 was sourced from the United States, Italy and Spain. PBMCs, B-cell-depleted T cells, or T cells were the source of the cDNA or gDNA that made up the material.

V lost 6 bases, J lost 0 bases, and 3 bases stayed unmatched. The germline CDR1 and CDR2 sequences are SNHLY and FYNNEI. The CDR3 sequence is 15 residues long. Study processing details: Cell counts per sample came from amplifying reference gene primers. Measured with immunoSEQ multiplex PCR; TCRdb has only the in-frame clones, and not every one. The V and J calls and clone size come from that table; D and trimming were worked out from the DNA. Among about 100,000 clones listed, more than 75% were seen once. The gene calls are TRBV2 and TRBJ1-4; 8 positions match TRBD1. The clonotype originates from a man aged 25-45 years in a cohort sampled during active COVID-19. Sequencing was done on a sample of peripheral blood. The CDR3 is CASSETGATNEKLFF. CDR3 coding DNA: TGTGCCAGCAGCGAGACAGGGGCAACTAATGAAAAACTGTTTTTT.